The clone carrying this T cell receptor beta chain was recorded a few times. Antigen specificity is unknown. The investigators reverse transcribed all of the isolated RNA, so they sequenced expressed TCRB transcripts. Only in-frame clones appear in the TCRdb table, and some are missing; sequencing was by immunoSEQ multiplex PCR. The sample holds a few hundred thousand clones; roughly 14% are singletons and the top ten take roughly 0.015%. The data were taken from a study of beta chain features in type 1 diabetes. Overall study findings and caveats: Moderate yet significant TCRB CDR3 shortening was seen in Type 1 diabetes patients in all four CD4+ subsets.

Trimming pared 1 base from V and 0 bases from J, leaving 7 bases between. The length of the CDR3 is 14 residues. Germline loops: CDR1 SGHRS, CDR2 YFSETQ. Sequencing was done on a sample of naive CD4+ T cells from blood. The receptor comes from a woman between 18 and 29 years old with type 1 diabetes. The gene calls are TRBV5-1 and TRBJ1-1; no clear D gene. DNA for the CDR3: TGCGCCAGCAGCTTGTTTTCAATGAACACTGAAGCTTTCTTT. It codes for CASSLFSMNTEAFF.